The 25 T cell receptor beta chains below were found in one sample sequenced in a study of T cell responses to AZD1222 COVID-19 vaccine. TCRdb keeps only in-frame clones here, not all; method: immunoSEQ multiplex PCR. The top ten clones hold approximately 23% of a sample with more than 50,000 clones, around 74% of them seen once. The sample consisted of peripheral blood, taken on day 0 of MenACWY control vaccination. Receptors originate from an adult in good health.

This chain uses TRBV4-2 with TRBJ1-4; 8 positions match TRBD1. The CDR3 has 15 amino acids. Germline V gene sequence: CDR1 LGHNA, CDR2 YNFKEQ. V dropped 4 bases and J dropped 8; count of bases not matched to a gene: 9. The CDR3 is CASSLVDRATEKLFF. The CDR3 nucleotides read TGTGCCAGCAGCCTTGTGGACAGGGCGACAGAAAAACTGTTTTTT.

V usage is TRBV6-2 or TRBV6-3 and J usage is TRBJ1-5; perhaps TRBD1 as D (6 bases). From germline, CDR1 is MNHEY and CDR2 SVGEGT. Trimming removed 2 bases at V and 4 bases at J, with 12 bases between. The CDR3 spans 15 residues. The CDR3 loop reads CASSYTGGLNQPQHF. The CDR3 nucleotides are TGTGCCAGCAGTTACACCGGGGGGCTGAATCAGCCCCAGCATTTT.

The V and J genes are TRBV28 and TRBJ1-2; 7 nucleotides line up with TRBD1. CDR3 size: 14 residues. Unmatched junction bases numbered 13, after V lost 10 bases and J lost 5 bases. The germline V gene has CDR1 MDHEN and CDR2 SYDVKM. The CDR3 coding sequence is TGTGCCATACTCTCTACAGGGGTTGGGTATGGCTACACCTTC. Its protein is CAILSTGVGYGYTF.

Comments on this clone: A junction end diverges from the germline sequence, so it may reflect a read error. The chain employs TRBV13 and TRBJ1-1, with a weak D call TRBD1 (5 bases). Germline V gives CDR1 PRHDT, CDR2 FYEKMQ (reference sequence). The CDR3 totals 13 residues. The CDR3 sequence is CASSLGQNTEAFF. The CDR3 nucleotides read TGTGCCAGCAGCCTAGGACAGAACACTGAAGCTTTCTTT. The whole variable domain, remainder taken from reference TRBV13 and TRBJ1-1, is AAGVIQSPRHLIKEKRETATLKCYPIPRHDTVYWYQQGPGQDPQFLISFYEKMQSDKGSIPDRFSAQQFSDYHSELNMSSLELGDSALYFCASSLGQNTEAFFGQGTRLTVV.

V usage is TRBV5-5 and J usage is TRBJ2-2; no clear D. Trimming removed 4 bases from V and 1 base from J, with 11 bases in between. CDR1 is SGHKS and CDR2 is YYEKEE in the germline V gene (reference sequence). CDR3 length: 15 residues. CDR3 DNA: TGTGCCAGCAGCACCGACTGGAGGAACACCGGGGAGCTGTTTTTT. Residues: CASSTDWRNTGELFF.

The chain employs TRBV7-2 and TRBJ1-2; 7 bases map to TRBD1. V shed 3 bases, J shed 2 bases, and the junction held 3 bases outside the gene matches. The CDR3 has 14 residues. Germline V gives CDR1 SGHTA, CDR2 FQGNSA. The CDR3 coding sequence is TGTGCCAGCAGCTTGGGGACAGCCAACTATGGCTACACCTTC. This translates into CASSLGTANYGYTF.

The chain recombines TRBV28 with TRBJ1-5; TRBD1 matches 7 bases. V dropped 4 bases and J dropped 2; count of bases not matched to a gene: 8. Germline V gives CDR1 MDHEN, CDR2 SYDVKM. This CDR3 region has 16 residues. The CDR3 loop is CASSYARQGRNQPQHF. The CDR3 DNA reads as TGTGCCAGCAGTTACGCCCGACAGGGACGCAATCAGCCCCAGCATTTT. The whole variable domain, remainder taken from reference TRBV28 and TRBJ1-5, is DVKVTQSSRYLVKRTGEKVFLECVQDMDHENMFWYRQDPGLGLRLIYFSYDVKMKEKGDIPEGYSVSREKKERFSLILESASTNQTSMYLCASSYARQGRNQPQHFGDGTRLSIL.

V gene TRBV6-2 or TRBV6-3 combines with J gene TRBJ2-5, with D perhaps matching TRBD1 or TRBD2 (6 bases each). Trimming cost V 2 bases and J 4 bases, with 11 bases left between them. The CDR3 covers 14 residues. Germline V lookup: CDR1 MNHEY, CDR2 SVGEGT. The chain's CDR3 is CASSYGGRVETQYF. DNA for the CDR3: TGTGCCAGCAGTTACGGGGGGCGAGTAGAGACCCAGTACTTC.

The genes are TRBV11-2 and TRBJ2-2, with 8 bases aligning to TRBD1. This CDR3 contains 14 residues. V dropped 5 bases and J dropped 11; count of bases not matched to a gene: 10. Germline values: CDR1 SGHAT, CDR2 FQNNGV. The CDR3, as DNA: TGTGCCAGCAGCACACAGGGGGATAGAAGAGAGCTGTTTTTT. Its protein is CASSTQGDRRELFF.

The chain joins TRBV30 to TRBJ1-4, with 7 bases identical to TRBD1. The CDR3 runs 15 residues. CDR1 is GTSNPN and CDR2 is SVGIG in the germline V gene (reference sequence). The J segment lost 6 bases and the V segment lost 2 bases, leaving 9 bases of the junction unmatched. The CDR3 is CAWSNGYRGDEKLFF. The CDR3, as DNA: TGTGCCTGGAGTAATGGGTACAGGGGAGATGAAAAACTGTTTTTT.

J is TRBJ1-6 and V is TRBV9; 10 positions agree with TRBD1. Germline V lookup: CDR1 SGDLS, CDR2 YYNGEE. The CDR3 extends over 16 amino acids. Trimming cost V 4 bases and J 6 bases; bases outside gene matches: 7. CDR3 amino acids: CASSPGQGDGNSPLHF. The DNA for the CDR3 is TGTGCCAGCAGCCCAGGACAGGGGGACGGTAATTCACCCCTCCACTTT.

The CDR3 reads CAHSSGGLNEQFF. Here the CDR3 DNA reads TGTGCCCACTCTAGCGGGGGCCTCAATGAGCAGTTCTTC. The chain is built from TRBV30 and TRBJ2-1; 10 positions agree with TRBD2. The germline gives CDR1 GTSNPN, CDR2 SVGIG (reference sequence). The CDR3 contains 13 residues. V was pared by 8 bases and J by 6 bases, with 7 bases of the junction left unmatched.

The V gene is TRBV7-9, the J gene TRBJ2-1, with a possible D match to TRBD1 (5 bases). The ends were cut back, 3 bases at V and 6 bases at J, with 15 bases in the middle. Germline CDR1 reads SEHNR; CDR2 reads FQNEAQ (reference sequence). The CDR3 consists of 15 residues. CDR3 nucleotide sequence: TGTGCCAGCAGCTTGGGGCAGCACCAAGGCAATGAGCAGTTCTTC. Protein: CASSLGQHQGNEQFF.

V gene TRBV2 combines with J gene TRBJ1-1; 7 nucleotides match TRBD1. J gave up 1 base and V 5 bases, and 1 base lay outside the gene matches. The CDR3 contains 13 residues. CDR1 is SNHLY and CDR2 is FYNNEI in the germline V gene. As DNA, the CDR3 is TGTGCCAGCAGTAGGGACAGGAACACTGAAGCTTTCTTT. It codes for CASSRDRNTEAFF. Combining the CDR3 with reference TRBV2 and TRBJ1-1 gives the whole variable domain EPEVTQTPSHQVTQMGQEVILRCVPISNHLYFYWYRQILGQKVEFLVSFYNNEISEKSEIFDDQFSVERPDGSNFTLKIRSTKLEDSAMYFCASSRDRNTEAFFGQGTRLTVV.

This clone showed up just a few times. The V and J genes are TRBV11-2 and TRBJ1-1, with no clear D. The CDR3 sequence is 13 residues long. Germline assignment: CDR1 SGHAT and CDR2 FQNNGV. Trimming left V 4 bases short and J 7 bases short, with 13 bases between. The CDR3 DNA sequence: TGTGCCAGCAGCTCCGTCGGACCTGGTGAAGCTTTCTTT. Protein sequence: CASSSVGPGEAFF. The complete variable domain, with remaining parts taken from reference TRBV11-2 and TRBJ1-1, reads EAGVAQSPRYKIIEKRQSVAFWCNPISGHATLYWYQQILGQGPKLLIQFQNNGVVDDSQLPKDRFSAERLKGVDSTLKIQPAKLEDSAVYLCASSSVGPGEAFFGQGTRLTVV.

The chain combines TRBV12-3 or TRBV12-4 with TRBJ2-7; 7 bases match TRBD1. V was clipped by 4 bases and J by 6 bases; unmatched bases: 6. This CDR3 spans 13 amino acids. The CDR3 protein is CASSYGTATEQYF. The CDR3 DNA follows: TGTGCCAGCAGTTATGGGACAGCAACCGAGCAGTACTTC.

The chain couples TRBV6-2 or TRBV6-3 to TRBJ2-7, with D perhaps TRBD1 (6 bases). Germline assignment: CDR1 MNHEY and CDR2 SVGEGT. V was shortened by 0 bases and J by 5 bases, with 14 bases between the two germline ends. The CDR3 has 15 residues. Here the CDR3 reads CASSYSKQGPDEQYF. CDR3 nucleotide sequence: TGTGCCAGCAGTTACTCGAAACAGGGACCTGACGAGCAGTACTTC.

This clone was observed once. The chain carries TRBV11-3 and TRBJ2-1, with 7 bases lining up with TRBD1. The CDR3 sequence is 16 residues long. CDR1 is SGHNT and CDR2 is YENEEA in the germline V gene. The J segment lost 4 bases and the V segment lost 1 base, leaving 7 bases of the junction unmatched. The DNA of the CDR3 is TGTGCCAGCAGCTTAGTAGGGACAGCGGATTACAATGAGCAGTTCTTC. It codes for CASSLVGTADYNEQFF.

This chain joins TRBV30 and TRBJ1-1; D call uncertain. Germline V gene data show CDR1 as GTSNPN and CDR2 as SVGIG (reference sequence). The length of the CDR3 is 14 residues. V was shortened by 0 bases and J by 0 bases, with 8 bases between the two germline ends. CDR3 sequence reads: CAWSVGPMNTEAFF. The CDR3 coding sequence is TGTGCCTGGAGTGTGGGCCCGATGAACACTGAAGCTTTCTTT.

This clone was detected only a few times. This chain uses TRBV5-5 with TRBJ2-3; 12 bases match TRBD2. CDR1 is SGHKS and CDR2 is YYEKEE in the germline V gene (reference sequence). The CDR3 covers 17 residues. The V gene end was trimmed by 2 bases and the J gene end by 1 base; junction bases not matched to a gene: 5. Written as DNA, the CDR3 is TGTGCCAGCAGCTTACTTGCTAGCGGGAGGGGCACAGATACGCAGTATTTT. Protein: CASSLLASGRGTDTQYF.

The chain uses TRBV29-1 and TRBJ2-1; D remains ambiguous. The CDR3 is 13 amino acids. Deletions cut 1 base from V and 8 bases from J, with 12 bases between. From germline, CDR1 is SQVTM and CDR2 ANQGSEA. This CDR3 is CSVEGVGVDEQFF. CDR3 coding DNA: TGCAGCGTTGAAGGCGTGGGCGTCGATGAGCAGTTCTTC.

The chain joins TRBV29-1 to TRBJ1-1; 7 nucleotides line up with TRBD1. Germline CDR1 and CDR2: SQVTM and ANQGSEA. CDR3 length equals 15 residues. The V segment lost 4 bases and the J segment 8 bases; nucleotides outside the gene matches: 16. CDR3 bases: TGCAGCGTTGTGCTTTTCGGCAGGGGGTCCGCCGAAGCTTTCTTT. Its translation: CSVVLFGRGSAEAFF. Full variable domain (missing parts from reference TRBV29-1 and TRBJ1-1): SAVISQKPSRDICQRGTSLTIQCQVDSQVTMMFWYRQQPGQSLTLIATANQGSEATYESGFVIDKFPISRPNLTFSTLTVSNMSPEDSSIYLCSVVLFGRGSAEAFFGQGTRLTVV.

The J gene is TRBJ2-1, the V gene TRBV5-1; TRBD2 matches 11 bases. Germline V CDR1 and CDR2: SGHRS, YFSETQ. The CDR3 has 14 residues. J was trimmed by 12 bases and V by 5 bases; bases with no gene match: 10. CDR3 nucleotide sequence: TGCGCCAGCAGTGACCTAGCGGGAGGTATTTTGCAGTTCTTC. Translated, it gives CASSDLAGGILQFF. Supplemented by reference TRBV5-1 and TRBJ2-1, the full variable domain reads KAGVTQTPRYLIKTRGQQVTLSCSPISGHRSVSWYQQTPGQGLQFLFEYFSETQRNKGNFPGRFSGRQFSNSRSEMNVSTLELGDSALYLCASSDLAGGILQFFGPGTRLTVL.

The chain employs TRBV5-8 and TRBJ2-5, with D unresolved. The CDR3 totals 13 residues. The V gene's germline CDR1 is SGHTS and CDR2 YDEGEE. Trimming stripped 0 bases from V and 5 bases from J, with 8 bases between. The CDR3: CASSLGLAETQYF. CDR3 in DNA: TGTGCCAGCAGCTTGGGGCTCGCCGAGACCCAGTACTTC.

The gene calls are TRBV19 and TRBJ1-1, with 7 bases fitting TRBD1. This CDR3 contains 13 residues. Trimming took 8 bases from V and 1 from J; bases not matched to a gene: 4. The germline CDR1 and CDR2 sequences are LNHDA and SQIVND (reference sequence). CDR3: CASGRDRNTEAFF. The CDR3 DNA is TGTGCCAGTGGGAGGGACAGGAACACTGAAGCTTTCTTT.